This is a list of T cell receptor beta chains from one sample in a study of T cell changes during pregnancy in multiple sclerosis. Profiled with immunoSEQ multiplex PCR; TCRdb holds only in-frame clones, not every one. The sample carries over 60,000 clones, 75% to 95% recorded once. The sample was peripheral blood, taken in the third trimester of pregnancy. Receptors originate from a female donor in good health, enrolled as a control in a pregnancy study. Each CDR3 is given with its conserved first and last residue. The order of the fields is J gene, V gene, CDR3 protein.

>TRBJ2-5|TRBV28
CASIGMVPNWTQYF
>TRBJ2-3|TRBV18
CASSPRKRGASTDTQYF
>TRBJ2-7|TRBV7-2
CASTSGTSTWEQYF
>TRBJ1-4|TRBV19
CASSTTEGPGEKLFF
>TRBJ2-1|TRBV27
CASSLGLAGGAYNEQFF
>TRBJ2-6|TRBV7-9
CASSLRGSSGANVLTF
>TRBJ2-3|TRBV7-6
CASSLGTSGAITDTQYF
>TRBJ1-2|TRBV28
CASSGDRNYGYTF
>TRBJ2-7|TRBV19
CASKRTGGPYEQYF
>TRBJ2-7|TRBV6-4
CASSEHGQGRRNEQYF
>TRBJ2-1|TRBV9
CASSATSGRGNEQFF
>TRBJ2-2|TRBV6-6
CGTANTGELFF
>TRBJ2-5|TRBV19
CASSKNRGQETQYF
>TRBJ1-2|TRBV19
CASSRGYGYTF
>TRBJ2-7|TRBV6-1
CASSDWPLASLRGYEQYF
>TRBJ1-3|TRBV29-1
CSVAEVGNTIYF
>TRBJ1-2|TRBV5-5
CASSPRTGGYGYTF
>TRBJ2-3|TRBV11-2
CASSLFGTSTDTQYF
>TRBJ2-2|TRBV2
CASRLAGVVGELFF